This TCR beta chain was sequenced in a study of early T cells in non-severe SARS-CoV-2 infection (dated by TCRdb to about 2021). Background on the whole study: Bulk RNA from unsorted whole blood was used for TCR sequencing, so alpha and beta chains could not be paired.

This clonotype occurred a few times. Its antigen is still unknown. The record has no base qualities; no much larger clone is one base away. Results the study describes overall, beyond this receptor: VDJdb matching was skewed toward anti-spike CD8 responses and likely underestimated virus-specific expansions, missing private and CD4 specificities.

The method was 5' RACE. Sequencing instrument: NextSeq 500. In the TCR library protocol, unique molecular identifiers were attached to individual cDNA molecules to correct for PCR bias and sequencing error. TCR alpha and beta chains were both sequenced, and the abundances of alpha and beta sequences in each sample were closely correlated with each other. The original pipeline was this. Decombinator V4 was used to annotate the V gene, J gene and CDR3 of the TCR sequences. TCRs were defined as expanded if a significant change between any two time points was detected under a Poisson model with p below 0.0001. TCR abundances were normalised to the total number of TCRs sequenced per sample and expressed as counts per million. MAIT TCRs were defined by TRAV1-2 paired with TRAJ12, TRAJ20 or TRAJ33, and iNKT TCRs by TRAV10 paired with TRAJ18. VDJdb, accessed on 1 November 2021, was searched for TCRs annotated for CMV, EBV and SARS-CoV-2, and TCRs annotated for more than one antigen were excluded. Starting from the raw public reads, TCRdb applied fastp trimming at Q25, assembled clones with MiXCR and retained in-frame beta chains. Duplicate CDR3 protein sequences are folded into a single record with the most common DNA and genes. The V and J calls here are based on TCRdb, not the publication. The sample table shows about 50,000 distinct CDR3 sequences, and about 12% are seen once. The top ten hold about 9.4% of the sample.

Set within a cohort of healthcare workers in London, UK, this nested case-control study involved weekly PCR testing of nasopharyngeal swabs along with blood sampling. Healthcare workers were recruited during the week of the UK lockdown, between 23 and 31 March 2020, and followed weekly for up to about 15 weeks. V is shortened by 7 bases, J by 9 bases, and the region joining them spans 13 bases. From its cysteine to its phenylalanine, the CDR3 spans 12 amino acids. CDR3 DNA is the only sequence kept; it has 36 bases, read in frame from the first base. As encoded in the germline V gene, CDR1 is MNHNS while CDR2 is SASEGT.

This receptor was taken from an adult who was a healthcare worker with PCR-confirmed SARS-CoV-2 infection or an uninfected control (not recorded which). The sample comprised whole blood. The sequence is built from TRBV6-1 and TRBJ2-1; the D gene is possibly TRBD2, with 5 bases matching. The sequenced DNA is TGTGCCAGCATCCGGACTCAACCTGAGCAGTTCTTC. Translated, it gives CASIRTQPEQFF.